The clone carrying this TCR beta chain was seen at least ten times. A much larger clone differs by one base, so this may be a read error. Other DNA sequences in the sample encode the same CDR3. All patients reached thyroid surgery having received no treatment beforehand. The CDR3 spans 15 residues. Germline V gene data show CDR1 as SEHNR and CDR2 as FQNEAQ (reference sequence). V dropped 1 base and J dropped 7 bases, with 17 bases sitting between them. The data derive from a study of metastatic and nonmetastatic thyroid tumors. Study-wide context: Thyroid patients, malignant and benign, had repertoires compared across blood and tumor or nodule tissue.

Using MiXCR, TCRdb reanalyzed the PCR reads. The sample lists roughly 25,000 clones, around an eighth occurring once. The chain carries TRBV7-9 and TRBJ2-7; a weak D match, TRBD1 (5 bases). The receptor's source is a female donor with papillary thyroid cancer or a benign thyroid nodule (not recorded which). Some clones in this sample may be carry-over from other donors' samples. Sequencing was performed on blood. The CDR3 loop is CASSLGASSPGEQYF. CDR3 DNA sequence: TGTGCCAGCAGCTTAGGGGCCTCGTCTCCAGGGGAGCAGTACTTC.